This T cell receptor (beta chain) was sequenced during a study of cytomegalovirus exposure and HLA in healthy donors. Turning to the study itself: Tens of millions of unique TCR sequences came from HLA-typed donors in an early release.

The primer mix had 60 Vbeta and 13 Jbeta primers. TCRdb's copy holds only in-frame clones and misses some; the assay was immunoSEQ multiplex PCR. The sample holds about 160,000 clones, 60% to 80% seen once. The sequence was collected from a man aged 60 to 69 in good health and CMV-seronegative. Source material: PBMCs.

The CDR3 is CASSLGSQETQYF. CDR3 DNA: TGTGCCAGCAGCTTAGGGAGTCAAGAGACCCAGTACTTC. The gene calls are TRBV11-3 and TRBJ2-5; D not resolved. V lost 1 base and J lost 2, with 5 bases in between. CDR3 length equals 13 residues. The germline V gene has CDR1 SGHNT and CDR2 YENEEA.